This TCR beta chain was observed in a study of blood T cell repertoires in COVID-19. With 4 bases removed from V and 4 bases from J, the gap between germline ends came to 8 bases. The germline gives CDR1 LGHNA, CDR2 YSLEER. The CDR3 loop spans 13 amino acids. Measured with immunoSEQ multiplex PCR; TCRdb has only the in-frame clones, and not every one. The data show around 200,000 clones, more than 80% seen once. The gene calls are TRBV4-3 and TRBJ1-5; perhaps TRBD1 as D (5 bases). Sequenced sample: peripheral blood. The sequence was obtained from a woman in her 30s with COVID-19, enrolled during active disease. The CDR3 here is CASSPRQNQPQHF. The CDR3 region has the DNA TGCGCCAGCAGCCCCCGACAGAATCAGCCCCAGCATTTT.